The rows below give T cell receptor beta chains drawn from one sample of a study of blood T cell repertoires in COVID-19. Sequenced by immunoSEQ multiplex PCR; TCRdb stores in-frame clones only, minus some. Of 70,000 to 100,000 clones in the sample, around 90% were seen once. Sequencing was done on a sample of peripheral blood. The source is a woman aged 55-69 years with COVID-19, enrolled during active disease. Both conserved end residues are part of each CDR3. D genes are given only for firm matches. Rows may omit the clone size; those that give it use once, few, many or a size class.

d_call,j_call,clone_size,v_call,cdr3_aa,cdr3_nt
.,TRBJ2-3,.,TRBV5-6,CASNFGVSTDTQYF,TGTGCCAGCAACTTCGGGGTTAGCACAGATACGCAGTATTTT
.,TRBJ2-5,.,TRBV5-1,CASSTDRRETQYF,TGCGCCAGCAGCACGGACAGAAGAGAGACCCAGTACTTC
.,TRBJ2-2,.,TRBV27,CASSSQTPGQNTGELFF,TGTGCCAGCAGTTCGCAGACCCCTGGACAGAACACCGGGGAGCTGTTTTTT
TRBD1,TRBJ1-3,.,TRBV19,CASYGQGAGNTIYF,TGTGCCAGTTACGGACAGGGCGCTGGAAACACCATATATTTT
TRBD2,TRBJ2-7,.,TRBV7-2,CASSPQAGAAYEQYF,TGTGCCAGCAGCCCCCAAGCGGGGGCCGCCTACGAGCAGTACTTC
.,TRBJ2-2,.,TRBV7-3,CASMGSSTGELFF,TGTGCCAGCATGGGCAGCTCCACCGGGGAGCTGTTTTTT
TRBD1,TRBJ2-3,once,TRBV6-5,CASSYSGQAYTDTQYF,TGTGCCAGCAGTTACTCGGGACAGGCCTACACAGATACGCAGTATTTT
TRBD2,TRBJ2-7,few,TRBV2,CASSYRGLARYEQYF,TGTGCCAGCAGTTACAGGGGACTAGCGAGGTACGAGCAGTACTTC
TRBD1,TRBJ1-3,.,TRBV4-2,CASSLIQGAIGNTIYF,TGTGCCAGCAGCCTAATACAGGGGGCAATTGGAAACACCATATATTTT
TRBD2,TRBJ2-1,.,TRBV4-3,CASSQEMAGGPNEQFF,TGCGCCAGCAGCCAAGAGATGGCGGGGGGGCCAAATGAGCAGTTCTTC
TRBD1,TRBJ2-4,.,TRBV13,CASSPGQGVEIAKNIQYF,TGTGCCAGCAGCCCGGGACAGGGGGTCGAAATAGCCAAAAACATTCAGTACTTC
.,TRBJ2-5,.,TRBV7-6,CASSIGLGSAGETQYF,TGTGCCAGCAGCATTGGTCTGGGCAGCGCGGGAGAGACCCAGTACTTC
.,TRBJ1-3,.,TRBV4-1,CASSQELSGNGNTIYF,TGCGCCAGCAGCCAAGAGCTCTCAGGGAATGGAAACACCATATATTTT
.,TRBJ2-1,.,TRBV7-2,CASSRQTSSEQFF,TGTGCCAGCAGCAGACAGACTAGTTCTGAGCAGTTCTTC
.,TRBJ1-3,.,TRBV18,CASSPPPGHSGNTIYF,TGTGCCAGCTCACCACCCCCAGGGCACTCTGGAAACACCATATATTTT
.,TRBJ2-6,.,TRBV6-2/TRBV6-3,CASSSHSGANVLTF,TGTGCCAGCAGTTCCCACTCTGGGGCCAACGTCCTGACTTTC
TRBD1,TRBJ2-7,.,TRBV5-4,CASRPGQEDYEQYF,TGTGCCAGCAGGCCGGGACAGGAGGACTACGAGCAGTACTTC
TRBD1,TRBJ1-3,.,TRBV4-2,CASSRATGVSGNTIYF,TGTGCCAGCAGCCGGGCAACAGGGGTCTCTGGAAACACCATATATTTT
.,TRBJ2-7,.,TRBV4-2,CASSVRSVDPSYEQYF,TGTGCCAGCAGCGTTCGAAGCGTTGACCCCTCCTACGAGCAGTACTTC
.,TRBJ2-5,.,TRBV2,CASSNSRGGETQYF,TGTGCCAGCAGTAATTCTCGGGGAGGAGAGACCCAGTACTTC
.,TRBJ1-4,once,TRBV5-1,CASRGGATNEKLFF,TGCGCCAGCCGTGGCGGCGCAACTAATGAAAAACTGTTTTTT
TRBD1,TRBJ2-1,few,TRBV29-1,CSVEGTGGISVRGQFF,TGCAGCGTTGAGGGGACAGGGGGCATATCGGTGAGAGGGCAGTTCTTC
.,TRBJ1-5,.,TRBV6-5,CASSYSSRGNQPQHF,TGTGCCAGCAGTTACTCGAGTCGGGGGAATCAGCCCCAGCATTTT
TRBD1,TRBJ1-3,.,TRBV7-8,CASSPRTGQSGNTIYF,TGTGCCAGCAGCCCCAGGACAGGGCAATCTGGAAACACCATATATTTT
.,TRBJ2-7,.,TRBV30,CAWSGQGGEQYF,TGTGCCTGGAGTGGGCAGGGTGGCGAGCAGTACTTC
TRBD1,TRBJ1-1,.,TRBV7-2,CASSKDRGVVTEAFF,TGTGCCAGCAGCAAAGACAGGGGAGTAGTCACTGAAGCTTTCTTT
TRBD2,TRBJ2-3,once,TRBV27,CASTPGTSGTDTQYF,TGTGCCAGCACCCCCGGGACTAGCGGCACAGATACGCAGTATTTT
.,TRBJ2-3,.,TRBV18,CASSPRASGATDTQYF,TGTGCCAGCTCACCGCGGGCCTCGGGAGCCACAGATACGCAGTATTTT
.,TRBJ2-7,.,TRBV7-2,CASSLASGGVPYEQYF,TGTGCCAGCAGCTTAGCGTCGGGGGGCGTCCCCTACGAGCAGTACTTC
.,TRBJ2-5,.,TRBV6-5,CASSLRESQETQYF,TGTGCCAGCAGTCTCCGGGAGTCACAAGAGACCCAGTACTTC
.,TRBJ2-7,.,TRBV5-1,CASSVDRPAGYEQYF,TGCGCCAGCAGCGTAGACAGGCCTGCCGGTTACGAGCAGTACTTC
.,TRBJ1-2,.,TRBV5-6,CASSLPLNYGYTF,TGTGCCAGCAGCTTGCCACTTAACTATGGCTACACCTTC
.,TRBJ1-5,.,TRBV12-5,CASGLYGRGLGQPQHF,TGTGCTAGTGGTTTGTACGGCAGGGGCCTGGGGCAGCCCCAGCATTTT
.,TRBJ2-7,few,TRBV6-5,CASSPTRNYEQYF,TGTGCCAGCAGTCCCACCAGAAACTACGAGCAGTACTTC
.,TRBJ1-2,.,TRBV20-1,CSASNRRRGYTF,TGCAGTGCTAGTAACAGGCGTCGGGGCTACACCTTC
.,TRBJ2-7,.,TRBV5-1,CASSLVGDEQYF,TGCGCCAGCAGCTTGGTAGGAGACGAGCAGTACTTC
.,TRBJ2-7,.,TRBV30,CAWSGAEQYF,TGTGCCTGGTCAGGGGCCGAGCAGTACTTC
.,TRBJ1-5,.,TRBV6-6,CASTIRTVLHF,TGTGCCAGCACCATCAGGACAGTTTTGCATTTT
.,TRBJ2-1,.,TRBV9,CASSGGVGNEQFF,TGTGCCAGCAGCGGCGGGGTGGGGAATGAGCAGTTCTTC
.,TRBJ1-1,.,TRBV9,CASSVMTANTEAFF,TGTGCCAGCAGCGTAATGACAGCGAACACTGAAGCTTTCTTT
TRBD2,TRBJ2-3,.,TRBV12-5,CASGLGSGATDTQYF,TGTGCTAGTGGTTTGGGTAGCGGGGCCACAGATACGCAGTATTTT
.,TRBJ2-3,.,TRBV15,CATSSQISGTDTQYF,TGTGCCACCAGCAGTCAGATAAGCGGCACAGATACGCAGTATTTT
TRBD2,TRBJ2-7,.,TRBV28,CASIQGSGGRDEQYF,TGTGCCAGCATCCAAGGTAGCGGGGGTCGGGACGAGCAGTACTTC
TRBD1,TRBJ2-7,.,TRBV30,CAWGQGYYEQYF,TGTGCCTGGGGACAGGGTTACTACGAGCAGTACTTC
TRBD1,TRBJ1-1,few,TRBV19,CASRNRGGTEAFF,TGTGCCAGTAGGAACAGGGGTGGCACTGAAGCTTTCTTT
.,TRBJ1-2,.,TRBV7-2,CASSSRSGDRDGYTF,TGTGCCAGCAGCTCGCGCTCAGGGGACCGTGATGGCTACACCTTC
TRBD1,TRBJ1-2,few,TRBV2,CASSMGQGNNYGYTF,TGTGCCAGCAGTATGGGACAGGGTAATAACTATGGCTACACCTTC
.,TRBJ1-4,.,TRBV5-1,CASSLVVAGTNEKLFF,TGCGCCAGCAGCTTGGTGGTGGCGGGAACTAATGAAAAACTGTTTTTT
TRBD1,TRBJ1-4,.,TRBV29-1,CSVTGQGAREKLFF,TGCAGCGTGACAGGACAGGGGGCGCGTGAAAAACTGTTTTTT
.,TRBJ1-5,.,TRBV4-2,CASSQLLSQGGSNQPQHF,TGTGCCAGCAGCCAACTCCTCTCACAGGGCGGGAGCAATCAGCCCCAGCATTTT
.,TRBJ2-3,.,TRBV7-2,CASSLGGPDTQYF,TGTGCCAGCAGCTTAGGGGGGCCGGATACGCAGTATTTT
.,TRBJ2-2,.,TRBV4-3,CASSQRLGTSVLFF,TGCGCCAGCAGCCAGAGATTGGGGACAAGCGTTTTGTTTTTT
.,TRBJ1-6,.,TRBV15,CATSRDIPGDSPLHF,TGTGCCACCAGCAGAGACATCCCGGGGGATTCACCCCTCCACTTT
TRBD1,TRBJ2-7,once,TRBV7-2,CASSLGRTGEREQYF,TGTGCCAGCAGCTTAGGCCGGACAGGGGAGAGGGAGCAGTACTTC
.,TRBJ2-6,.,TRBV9,CASRGAGANVLTF,TGTGCCAGCAGAGGAGCCGGGGCCAACGTCCTGACTTTC
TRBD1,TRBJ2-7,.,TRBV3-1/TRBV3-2,CASSPPGTGLYEQYF,TGTGCCAGCAGCCCACCGGGGACAGGGCTGTACGAGCAGTACTTC
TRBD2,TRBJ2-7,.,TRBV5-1,CASSLTRGGRSYEQYF,TGCGCCAGCAGCCTGACGCGGGGGGGCCGGTCCTACGAGCAGTACTTC
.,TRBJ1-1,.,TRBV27,CASSLRRGNTEAFF,TGTGCCAGCAGTTTACGGAGGGGGAACACTGAAGCTTTCTTT
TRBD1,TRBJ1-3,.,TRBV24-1,CATSDSGQGVNTIYF,TGTGCCACCAGTGATTCCGGACAGGGTGTAAACACCATATATTTT